This TCR beta chain originates from a study of blood T cell repertoires in COVID-19. At the level of the study: PBMCs, B-cell-depleted T cells, or T cells were the source of the cDNA or gDNA that made up the material.

The germline gives CDR1 LNHDA, CDR2 SQIVND (reference sequence). Trimming cost V 5 bases and J 3 bases, with 8 bases left between them. CDR3 size: 13 residues. Clones were sequenced by immunoSEQ multiplex PCR, and TCRdb holds only the in-frame ones, with some missing. The sample records roughly 350,000 clones, roughly 90% being singletons. This chain links TRBV19 with TRBJ2-1; D is possibly TRBD2 (6 bases). The sequence derives from a woman between 45 and 60 years old with active or convalescent COVID-19. Material for sequencing was peripheral blood. CDR3 in DNA: TGTGCCAGTAGTGCGGGGAACTACAATGAGCAGTTCTTC. Translating it yields CASSAGNYNEQFF. The full variable domain, rest sourced from reference TRBV19 and TRBJ2-1, is DGGITQSPKYLFRKEGQNVTLSCEQNLNHDAMYWYRQDPGQGLRLIYYSQIVNDFQKGDIAEGYSVSREKKESFPLTVTSAQKNPTAFYLCASSAGNYNEQFFGPGTRLTVL.